These 21 T cell receptor beta chains were all obtained from the same sample, sequenced in a study of blood T cell repertoires in COVID-19. Sequenced by immunoSEQ multiplex PCR; TCRdb stores in-frame clones only, minus some. In the table there are more than 110,000 clones, 86% of which are singletons. Sequenced sample: PBMCs or T cells enriched from blood (not recorded which). The receptor set was obtained from a man aged 50 or older who had recovered from COVID-19.

This clone has a handful of counts. V gene TRBV18 combines with J gene TRBJ1-2; D is possibly TRBD1 (6 bases). Germline CDR1 KGHSH, CDR2 LQKENI. CDR3 length equals 14 residues. The V and J ends lost 3 bases and 3 bases respectively, with 11 bases between them. Here the CDR3 reads CASSPTTGDYGYTF. The CDR3 DNA reads as TGTGCCAGCTCACCCACGACAGGCGACTATGGCTACACCTTC.

V and J are TRBV6-2 or TRBV6-3 and TRBJ1-1; 7 bases are shared with TRBD1. The CDR3 contains 14 residues. Looked up from germline, CDR1 is MNHEY and CDR2 is SVGEGT. V was clipped by 6 bases and J by 1 base; unmatched bases: 5. The CDR3 loop is CASSLDRANTEAFF. The CDR3, as DNA: TGTGCCAGCAGCCTAGACAGGGCGAACACTGAAGCTTTCTTT.

The rearrangement uses TRBV6-5 and TRBJ1-5; unclear D gene. CDR3 size: 13 residues. The V end was cut by 6 bases, the J end by 3 bases, with 9 bases between. Germline-derived CDR1 and CDR2 are MNHEY and SVGAGI. Here the CDR3 reads CASRGPFNQPQHF. CDR3 coding DNA: TGTGCCAGCAGGGGCCCTTTCAATCAGCCCCAGCATTTT.

This clone was picked up a small number of times. The chain uses TRBV27 and TRBJ1-2; no reliable D call. The V gene lost 5 bases and the J gene lost 0 bases, with 10 bases spanning the gap. CDR3 length: 14 residues. Germline V gives CDR1 MNHEY, CDR2 SMNVEV (reference sequence). The CDR3 nucleotides are TGTGCCAGCAGTCTACGGGGAGCTAACTATGGCTACACCTTC. Translating it yields CASSLRGANYGYTF.

The CDR3 loop is CASSFWSGTEAFF. The CDR3, as DNA: TGTGCCAGCAGCTTCTGGTCGGGCACTGAAGCTTTCTTT. V usage is TRBV5-8 and J usage is TRBJ1-1; D not resolved. Germline V gene data show CDR1 as SGHTS and CDR2 as YDEGEE. The CDR3 extends over 13 amino acids. Deletions cut 2 bases from V and 4 bases from J, with 9 bases between.

The chain combines TRBV18 with TRBJ2-1; tentative D call: TRBD1 (5 bases). The CDR3 loop spans 16 amino acids. Germline-derived CDR1 and CDR2 are KGHSH and LQKENI. The V end was cut by 2 bases, the J end by 8 bases, with 19 bases between. This CDR3 reads CASSPSQAVRGDEQFF. In DNA form, the CDR3 reads TGTGCCAGCTCACCATCGCAGGCAGTAAGGGGCGATGAGCAGTTCTTC.

This sequence joins TRBV18 and TRBJ1-1; D is unclear. Germline V gives CDR1 KGHSH, CDR2 LQKENI. This CDR3 region has 14 residues. Trimming cost V 5 bases and J 0 bases, with 10 bases left between them. The CDR3: CASSYALMNTEAFF. DNA for the CDR3: TGTGCCAGCTCATATGCGTTAATGAACACTGAAGCTTTCTTT.

V usage is TRBV30 and J usage is TRBJ2-2; perhaps TRBD2 as D (6 bases). This CDR3 comprises 15 residues. Germline V CDR1 and CDR2: GTSNPN, SVGIG (reference sequence). The V end was cut by 5 bases, the J end by 4 bases, with 17 bases between. CDR3 amino acids: CAWGARLAVTGELFF. In DNA, the CDR3 is TGTGCCTGGGGAGCGCGTTTAGCGGTCACCGGGGAGCTGTTTTTT. The variable domain in full, completed from reference TRBV30 and TRBJ2-2, reads SQTIHQWPATLVQPVGSPLSLECTVEGTSNPNLYWYRQAAGRGLQLLFYSVGIGQISSEVPQNLSASRPQDRQFILSSKKLLLSDSGFYLCAWGARLAVTGELFFGEGSRLTVL.

The chain couples TRBV28 to TRBJ1-1; D gene unclear. Looked up from germline, CDR1 is MDHEN and CDR2 is SYDVKM. This CDR3 is 12 amino acids long. Deletions cut 3 bases from V and 6 bases from J, with 8 bases between. The CDR3 region has the DNA TGTGCCAGCAGTTTTTTACGAGCTGAAGCTTTCTTT. It yields the protein CASSFLRAEAFF.

The J gene is TRBJ1-5, the V gene TRBV15, with 9 bases that match TRBD1. The CDR3 is made up of 14 amino acids. The germline V gene encodes CDR1 LNHNV and CDR2 YYDKDF (reference sequence). The junction had 2 bases not matched to a gene; V was cut back by 3 bases and J by 5 bases. CDR3 DNA sequence: TGTGCCACCAGCAGGGACAGGGGATATCAGCCCCAGCATTTT. Its protein is CATSRDRGYQPQHF.

The V gene is TRBV3-1 (or the pseudogene TRBV3-2), the J gene TRBJ1-4, with unresolved D. Germline CDR1 is LGHDT and CDR2 is YNNKEL (reference sequence). The CDR3 loop spans 14 amino acids. Trimming left V 2 bases short and J 7 bases short, with 11 bases between. CDR3 DNA sequence: TGTGCCAGCAGCCAAAACGTAGATCCTGAAAAACTGTTTTTT. It codes for CASSQNVDPEKLFF.

This chain joins TRBV4-3 and TRBJ1-4, with 9 bases identical to TRBD1. Germline V CDR1 and CDR2: LGHNA, YSLEER. The V segment lost 5 bases and the J segment 4 bases; nucleotides outside the gene matches: 5. The CDR3 extends over 15 amino acids. For the CDR3, the DNA is TGCGCCAGCAGCGATCCGGGACAGGGTAATGAAAAACTGTTTTTT. Its translation: CASSDPGQGNEKLFF.

The rearrangement uses TRBV18 and TRBJ1-3, with D possibly being TRBD1 (5 bases). Germline V gene sequence: CDR1 KGHSH, CDR2 LQKENI. V lost 3 bases, J lost 0 bases, and 9 bases lay in between. This CDR3 has 15 amino acids. CDR3 coding DNA: TGTGCCAGCTCACCCAAGACAGACTCTGGAAACACCATATATTTT. This codes for CASSPKTDSGNTIYF.

This clone has only one observation. The J gene is TRBJ2-1, the V gene TRBV7-2, with 7 bases aligning to TRBD1. Germline V gene sequence: CDR1 SGHTA, CDR2 FQGNSA. J gave up 13 bases and V 2 bases, and 11 bases lay outside the gene matches. CDR3 length: 14 amino acids. CDR3 sequence reads: CASSLLDRAQSQFF. CDR3 DNA sequence: TGTGCCAGCAGCTTACTCGACAGGGCACAATCACAGTTCTTC.

The chain employs TRBV30 and TRBJ2-7; 11 bases are shared with TRBD2. In germline, CDR1 is GTSNPN, CDR2 SVGIG (reference sequence). This CDR3 is 15 amino acids long. The V and J ends lost 2 bases and 3 bases, in that order; junction bases with no gene match: 6. The CDR3 DNA is TGTGCCTGGAGTACCCCGGGACTAGCGGTCTACGAGCAGTACTTC. This gives the protein CAWSTPGLAVYEQYF.

The table lists this clone with a few counts. V gene TRBV9 combines with J gene TRBJ2-3; D gene unclear. The germline V and J ends were trimmed by 3 bases and 0 bases, with 5 bases remaining between them. The CDR3 extends over 13 amino acids. CDR1 is SGDLS and CDR2 is YYNGEE in the germline V gene. The CDR3 coding sequence is TGTGCCAGCAGCGGACTTAGCACAGATACGCAGTATTTT. Amino acids: CASSGLSTDTQYF.

V usage is TRBV18 and J usage is TRBJ2-2; D gene uncertain. Germline V lookup: CDR1 KGHSH, CDR2 LQKENI. The CDR3 is 15 amino acids. Trimming stripped 4 bases from V and 2 bases from J, with 11 bases between. The DNA for the CDR3 is TGTGCCAGCTCACTCACGGTCTCAAACACCGGGGAGCTGTTTTTT. It specifies CASSLTVSNTGELFF.

The chain recombines TRBV3-1 (or the pseudogene TRBV3-2) with TRBJ1-4, with D possibly matching TRBD1 (6 bases). The ends were cut back, 0 bases at V and 4 bases at J, with 15 bases in the middle. Looked up from germline, CDR1 is LGHDT and CDR2 is YNNKEL (reference sequence). The CDR3 spans 17 residues. CDR3: CASSQDPPGHFNEKLFF. The CDR3 DNA sequence: TGTGCCAGCAGCCAAGATCCCCCGGGACACTTTAATGAAAAACTGTTTTTT.

This clone has a handful of counts. This chain joins TRBV12-3 or TRBV12-4 and TRBJ1-5; D call uncertain. CDR3 size: 12 residues. V lost 5 bases to trimming and J lost 2 bases, with 4 bases between them. CDR3 nucleotides: TGTGCCAGCAGTCCGGGCAATCAGCCCCAGCATTTT. Translated, it gives CASSPGNQPQHF.

The chain combines TRBV7-3 with TRBJ1-3; maybe TRBD1 (6 bases). The CDR3 length is 14 residues. Germline CDR1 SGHTA, CDR2 FQGTGA. Trimming cost V 3 bases and J 4 bases, with 10 bases left between them. CDR3 in amino acids: CASSLGATGNTIYF. CDR3 nucleotides: TGTGCCAGCAGCTTGGGGGCAACCGGAAACACCATATATTTT.

The J gene is TRBJ1-3, the V gene TRBV28, with 10 nucleotides matching TRBD1. The CDR3 covers 15 residues. CDR1 and CDR2 from the germline V gene are MDHEN and SYDVKM. J was trimmed by 4 bases and V by 7 bases; bases with no gene match: 7. The CDR3 reads CASTPGTGVGNTIYF. DNA of the CDR3: TGTGCCAGCACCCCGGGGACAGGGGTGGGAAACACCATATATTTT.